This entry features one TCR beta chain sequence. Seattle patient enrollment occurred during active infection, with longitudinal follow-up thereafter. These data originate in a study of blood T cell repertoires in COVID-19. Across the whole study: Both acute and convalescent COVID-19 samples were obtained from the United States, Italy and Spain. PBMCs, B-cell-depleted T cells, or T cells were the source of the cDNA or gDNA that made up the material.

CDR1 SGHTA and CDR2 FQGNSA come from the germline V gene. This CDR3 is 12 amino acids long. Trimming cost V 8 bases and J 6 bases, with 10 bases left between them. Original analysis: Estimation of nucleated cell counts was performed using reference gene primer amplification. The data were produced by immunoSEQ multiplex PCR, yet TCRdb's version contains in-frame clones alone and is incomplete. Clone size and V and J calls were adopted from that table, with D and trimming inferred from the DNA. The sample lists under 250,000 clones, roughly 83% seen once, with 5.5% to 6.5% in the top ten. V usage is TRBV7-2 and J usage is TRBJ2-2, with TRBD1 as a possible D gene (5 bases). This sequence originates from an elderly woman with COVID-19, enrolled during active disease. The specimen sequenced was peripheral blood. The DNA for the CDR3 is TGTGCCAGCCGAGCAGGGTCCGGGGAGCTGTTTTTT. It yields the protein CASRAGSGELFF.